This T cell receptor beta chain was sequenced for a study of cytomegalovirus exposure and HLA in healthy donors (dated 2017 in TCRdb). For context, the study as a whole: An earlier analysis of approximately 640 of the donors reported 250 to 300 Gb of sequence data and more than 90 million unique TCR beta sequences from 150 million to 200 million T cells. An early release covering about 600 HLA-typed donors comprised 300 to 350 gigabases of sequencing data and tens of millions of unique TCR sequences. The genetic ancestry cluster associated with self-reported Caucasian donors included about 81% of the roughly 400 genotyped donors. The study aimed to test whether signatures of past pathogen exposure could be identified by cataloging public T cell receptors. The T cell repertoires of 550 to 850 subjects were profiled by immunosequencing and related to cytomegalovirus serostatus. In addition to the first cohort of roughly 670 subjects, a separate validation cohort of approximately 130 different subjects was used. To predict cytomegalovirus infection status, the study brought together high-throughput TCR immunosequencing, statistical association of individual TCRs with disease status, and machine learning. A later analysis re-examined previously published TCR beta repertoires from around 670 donors and added high-resolution HLA genotyping to investigate patterns of TCR occurrence. In the later analysis, no new phenotypic data were used to find candidate immune exposures; instead, reliance was placed on TCR beta sequences and their occurrence across donors. In an earlier analysis of 587 of the donors, high-throughput TCR beta sequencing was used to judge whether each TCR beta V gene segment behaved as functional or pseudogenic. Donor age, sex, ethnicity and CMV serostatus were collected together with the repertoire data. In a later genetic analysis, genome-wide SNP genotypes for about three fifths of the roughly 670 donors were used, and that subset was treated as a discovery cohort. All discovery cohort repertoires had been generated on a single sequencing platform. Class I and class II HLA loci were covered by the typing at four-digit resolution. The number of donors typed differed by locus, with 629-630 for A, B, C, DRB1 and DQB1, 522 for DQA1, over 600 for DPA1, and some 470 for DPB1. Because of strong linkage in the cohort, roughly five DR-DQ haplotypes were treated as single units for association and clustering. Among about 370 genotyped donors of the cohort, an average of about 240,000 unique TCR beta nucleotide sequences was sequenced per donor, of which roughly 17% were non-productive.

Overall results and qualifications from the work: A later analysis associated 15,000 to 20,000 TCR beta sequences with specific HLA alleles at a false discovery rate of 0.05. A few of the identified cytomegalovirus-associated TCR beta chains were confirmed in vitro to be specific for cytomegalovirus antigens. According to a later analysis, parvovirus B19, influenza, CMV and Epstein-Barr virus appeared linked to several top co-occurrence clusters. Because counts were too low, roughly 18 rarely observed V segments, including chromosome 9 orphons, were left out of the earlier analysis of some 640 of the donors. In a later analysis, HLA-associated TCR beta chains showed more clonal expansion and lower generation probabilities than non-associated chains that were equally common. Because HLA typing was unavailable for some donors at each locus, only the typed subset was used in association tests. Assigning TCR associations to individual alleles was difficult when HLA alleles, especially DR and DQ, strongly co-occurred. In a later genetic analysis, fewer N-insertions in productive TCRs were reported among donors in an Asian-associated ancestry cluster than the approximately 670-donor mean. The classifier was reported to diagnose cytomegalovirus status with high specificity and sensitivity in both the original cohort and the validation cohort. A later genetic analysis associated a missense DCLRE1C variant with V-gene and J-gene trimming of TCR beta chains, and an independent cohort replicated the association. The sequencing pipeline was judged likely to have produced a cluster of highly shared sequence variants as a technical artifact. In a later analysis, most CMV-associated TCR beta chains were found to appear HLA-restricted, with HLA associations seemingly driven largely by CMV exposure. A further reported finding was that TCR beta sequences accurately predicted the HLA-A and HLA-B alleles for most subjects in the first cohort. The cohort was sequenced for TCR beta chains only, and without alpha or paired-chain data the features that could be detected were limited. In the study, about 150 TCR beta chains were listed as associated with cytomegalovirus. In an earlier analysis of 500 to 650 of the donors, most TCR beta V segments appeared in productive rearrangements about 90% or about 30% of the time, broadly matching IMGT annotations. In a later analysis, TCR association rates were found to vary across HLA loci, with the most associated TCRs seen for DRB1 alleles and the fewest for HLA-C alleles. Presence/absence analyses assumed roughly uniform sequencing depth across donors, an assumption that may not hold. The only immune exposure information available for the cohort was CMV serostatus. Across donors, most TCR sequences were observed very rarely, whereas some public TCRs were present in many individuals. The authors suggested that the approach could potentially be generalized to other disease states and immunological phenotypes. Correlated functional status among segregating V segments might reflect linkage disequilibrium, but an unknown experimental factor could not be ruled out.

The cohort was made up of approximately 670 healthy bone marrow donors. At the time of sampling, every cohort member was nominally healthy, though immune exposures that went unrecorded were likely present. The donor tested CMV seronegative and was one of the 352 seronegative cohort members. A peripheral blood sample was collected from each donor, and TCR beta sequencing was performed on peripheral blood mononuclear cells. The Qiagen DNeasy Blood Extraction Kit was used to extract genomic DNA from the blood cell samples. Of note for this clone: The specificity of this receptor is unknown. No much larger clone exists at a distance of one base, and base qualities are not known.

The library relied on the immunoSEQ multiplex PCR assay. The multiplex PCR relied on a mix of 60 forward primers for TCR Vbeta segments and 13 reverse primers for TCR Jbeta segments. The CDR3 region of rearranged TCR beta genes was amplified from genomic DNA by a multiplex PCR assay. The amplified TCR beta libraries were sequenced on the Illumina HiSeq System as 87-base-pair reads. In the paper's pipeline: In a later analysis, roughly 80 million unique TCR beta chains were counted across the roughly 700 repertoires, and approximately 9.9 million of these chains were shared by at least two donors. To remove PCR and sequencing errors, raw reads were error-corrected and collapsed into unique sequences using a nearest-neighbor algorithm that merged closely related sequences. To assign V, D and J gene segments, CDR3 sequences were aligned to IMGT reference sequences. For a sequence to be retained, at least a six-nucleotide match to both a V gene segment and a J gene segment was required. Rearrangements were classified as productive when the CDR3 lacked stop codons and remained in frame with V and J, and all other rearrangements were classified as non-productive. Following IMGT convention, CDR3 was defined as the stretch from the second conserved V-encoded cysteine up to the conserved J-encoded phenylalanine. Sequences without an unambiguous match to a single V gene segment were excluded from the earlier analysis of a few hundred of the donors. An earlier analysis of under 750 of the donors called V segments functional above 56.7% productive rearrangements and segregating when the between-donor standard deviation exceeded 5%. A statistical classification framework was built to diagnose cytomegalovirus status from the catalog of TCR beta chain sequences. V and J gene assignment, in a later analysis, came from comparing TCR nucleotide sequences with IMGT/GENE-DB human TR gene sequences. The TCRdist pipeline was used in a later analysis to assign CDR3 sequences and most-parsimonious VDJ recombination scenarios. In a later analysis, every TCR beta chain was defined by the combination of its CDR3 amino acid sequence and its V-gene family, and reads without a unique V-gene family were dropped. As a way to deal with suspected cross-contamination and a sequencing artifact, a later analysis dropped hundreds of nucleotide sequences that were highly shared and had low generation probability. In a later analysis, a clonal expansion index for each public chain was calculated from normalized within-repertoire ranks of inferred template counts. A later analysis computed generation probabilities with a VDJ recombination model fitted to out-of-frame rearrangements, and checked the results against IGoR. Hypergeometric tests were used in a later analysis to score TCR-TCR, TCR-HLA and TCR-CMV co-occurrence, with a repertoire-size bias correction applied to the TCR pairs. In a later analysis, false discovery rates were estimated by permuting HLA or CMV assignments 20 times. A later analysis grouped co-occurring TCRs with DBSCAN, adding TCRdist sequence similarity when clustering within HLA-allele-positive subsets. Repertoires with fewer than 30,000 or more than 120,000 public chains were left out of co-occurrence clustering, as were a few repertoires with anomalous nucleotide sharing. The source is immuneACCESS, and TCRdb retained only in-frame sequences with V and J called. Part of the clones is not carried over; for the studies checked, unresolved V genes explain less than half of this, and the remainder is unexplained. That table gives V, J and clone size, and the DNA gave D and trimming. A total of some 120,000 clones appear in this sample, about 78% of them only once. Around 4% of the sample goes to the ten largest clones.

The origin of this receptor is a man under 40 in good health and CMV-seronegative. The sequencing input was PBMCs.

The DNA is TGTGCCATCAGTGATTCAGGTAGGGGACAGGCGAACACTGAAGCTTTCTTT. This sequence encodes CAISDSGRGQANTEAFF. The chain was built from TRBV10-3 and TRBJ1-1, with 8 bases in between that match TRBD1. Per the germline V gene, ENHRY is the CDR1 and SYGVKD is the CDR2. Compared with germline, V lacks 3 bases and J lacks 1 base; bases without a gene match: 10. Its CDR3 holds 17 amino acids, cysteine through phenylalanine. The DNA shown is the 51-base CDR3, in frame from base 1.